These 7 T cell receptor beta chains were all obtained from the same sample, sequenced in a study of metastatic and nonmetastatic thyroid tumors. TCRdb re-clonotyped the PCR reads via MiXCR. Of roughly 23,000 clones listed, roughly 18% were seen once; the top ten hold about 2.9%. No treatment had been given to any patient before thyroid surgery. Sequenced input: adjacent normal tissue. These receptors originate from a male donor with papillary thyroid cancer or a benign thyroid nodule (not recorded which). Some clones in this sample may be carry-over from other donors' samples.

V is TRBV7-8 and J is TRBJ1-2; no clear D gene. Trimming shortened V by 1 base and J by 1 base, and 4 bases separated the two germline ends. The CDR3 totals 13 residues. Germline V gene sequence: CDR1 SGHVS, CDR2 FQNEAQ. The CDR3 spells CASSLGNNYGYTF. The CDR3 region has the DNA TGTGCCAGCAGCTTAGGGAATAACTATGGCTACACCTTC.

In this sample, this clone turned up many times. The DNA of the CDR3 is TGTGCCTGGAGTGTAGGGTTGACAGGGGCTGGAAACACCATATATTTT. Translation: CAWSVGLTGAGNTIYF. The J gene is TRBJ1-3, the V gene TRBV30; 8 nucleotides align to TRBD1. Germline CDR1 reads GTSNPN; CDR2 reads SVGIG (reference sequence). Trimming at V came to 0 bases and at J to 2 bases, leaving 6 bases not matched to a gene. CDR3 size: 16 residues.

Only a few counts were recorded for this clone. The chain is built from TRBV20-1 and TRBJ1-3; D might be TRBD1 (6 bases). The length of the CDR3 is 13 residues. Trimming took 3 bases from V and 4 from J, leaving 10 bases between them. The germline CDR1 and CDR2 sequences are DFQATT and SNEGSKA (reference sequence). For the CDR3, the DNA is TGCAGTGCTAGGGGGACAACCGGAAACACCATATATTTT. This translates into CSARGTTGNTIYF.

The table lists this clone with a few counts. The DNA for the CDR3 is TGTGCCAGCAGTCGGACATGGGCCAGCCAGCCCCAGCATTTT. Protein: CASSRTWASQPQHF. The chain uses TRBV2 and TRBJ1-5; a weak D match, TRBD1 (5 bases). This CDR3 is 14 amino acids long. CDR1 and CDR2 from the germline V gene are SNHLY and FYNNEI. The V and J ends lost 5 bases and 7 bases respectively, with 15 bases between them.

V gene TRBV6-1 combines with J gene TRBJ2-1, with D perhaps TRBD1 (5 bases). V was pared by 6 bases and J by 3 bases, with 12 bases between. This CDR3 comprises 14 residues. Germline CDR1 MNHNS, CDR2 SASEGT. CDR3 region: CASSPHRSYNEQFF. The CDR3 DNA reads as TGTGCCAGCAGCCCCCACAGGAGCTACAATGAGCAGTTCTTC.

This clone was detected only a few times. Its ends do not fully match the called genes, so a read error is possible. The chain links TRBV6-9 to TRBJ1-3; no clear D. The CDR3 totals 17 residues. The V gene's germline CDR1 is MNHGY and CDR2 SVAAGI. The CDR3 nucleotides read TGTGCCAGCAGTTTCACCAACAGTGTAGACTCTGTAAACACCATATATTTT. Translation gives CASSFTNSVDSVNTIYF.

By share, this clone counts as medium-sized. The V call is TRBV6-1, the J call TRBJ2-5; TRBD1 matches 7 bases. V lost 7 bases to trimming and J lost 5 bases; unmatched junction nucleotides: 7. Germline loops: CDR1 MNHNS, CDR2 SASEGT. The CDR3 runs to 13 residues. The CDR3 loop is CASTEGAVETQYF. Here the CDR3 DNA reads TGTGCCAGCACCGAGGGGGCGGTGGAGACCCAGTACTTC.